This T cell receptor (beta chain) was obtained from a study of OX40 agonist ivuxolimab in advanced cancers. Whole-study context: As their treatment, patients were administered ivuxolimab, an agonistic anti-OX40 (CD134) antibody. Three patients got partial responses; one had hepatocellular carcinoma and two had cutaneous melanoma. Patient treatment consisted of intravenous ivuxolimab administration every 2 weeks at 0.01 to 10 mg/kg. General study findings and limits: Antigens targeted by the expanded peripheral T cells were not determined.

In germline, CDR1 is MNHEY, CDR2 SMNVEV (reference sequence). The CDR3 is made up of 16 amino acids. J lost 2 bases, V lost 6 bases, and 9 bases had no gene match. The assay was immunoSEQ multiplex PCR, and TCRdb's table has in-frame clones only and misses some. The data contain around 35,000 clones, around 92% of them singletons. Notes on this clone: The target antigen is unknown.

The chain has TRBV27 and TRBJ2-2; 7 bases are a match to TRBD1. The specimen comprised CD4+ or CD8+ T cells sorted from blood, sampled in a trial of the OX40 agonist ivuxolimab. This receptor was obtained from an adult with an advanced solid tumor such as melanoma, head and neck, liver or kidney cancer. The CDR3 nucleotides are TGTGCCAGCAGAGACGACAGGGTCCGTAACACCGGGGAGCTGTTTTTT. Encoded protein: CASRDDRVRNTGELFF.